Following are 3 T cell receptor beta chains from one sample sequenced in a study of cytomegalovirus exposure and HLA in healthy donors. 60 Vbeta and 13 Jbeta primers were used in PCR. TCRdb's copy holds only in-frame clones and misses some; the assay was immunoSEQ multiplex PCR. Its clone listing holds approximately 110,000 clones. What was sequenced was PBMCs. The receptors stem from a man younger than 30 in good health and CMV-seronegative.

The chain combines TRBV19 with TRBJ1-2, with D perhaps TRBD1 (5 bases). V was clipped by 5 bases and J by 2 bases, with 12 bases between them. Germline CDR1 reads LNHDA; CDR2 reads SQIVND (reference sequence). This CDR3 has 14 residues. CDR3 sequence (DNA): TGTGCCAGTAGTTCCGGACGGACAAACTATGGCTACACCTTC. Translation gives CASSSGRTNYGYTF.

The chain has TRBV5-1 and TRBJ1-1; the D gene is possibly TRBD1 (6 bases). Trimming shortened V by 6 bases and J by 5 bases, and 17 bases separated the two germline ends. The CDR3 runs to 14 residues. CDR1 is SGHRS, CDR2 YFSETQ, per germline. This CDR3 reads CASTLGGARTEAFF. CDR3 sequence (DNA): TGCGCCAGCACTCTGGGGGGGGCGAGGACTGAAGCTTTCTTT.

CDR3: CASSHLAGKAKNIQYF. CDR3 coding DNA: TGTGCCAGCAGCCACCTGGCGGGTAAAGCCAAAAACATTCAGTACTTC. The rearrangement joins TRBV6-6 to TRBJ2-4; tentatively, D is TRBD2 (5 bases). The germline V gene encodes CDR1 MNHNY and CDR2 SVGAGI (reference sequence). The CDR3 is 16 residues long. The V end was cut by 6 bases, the J end by 0 bases, with 15 bases between.